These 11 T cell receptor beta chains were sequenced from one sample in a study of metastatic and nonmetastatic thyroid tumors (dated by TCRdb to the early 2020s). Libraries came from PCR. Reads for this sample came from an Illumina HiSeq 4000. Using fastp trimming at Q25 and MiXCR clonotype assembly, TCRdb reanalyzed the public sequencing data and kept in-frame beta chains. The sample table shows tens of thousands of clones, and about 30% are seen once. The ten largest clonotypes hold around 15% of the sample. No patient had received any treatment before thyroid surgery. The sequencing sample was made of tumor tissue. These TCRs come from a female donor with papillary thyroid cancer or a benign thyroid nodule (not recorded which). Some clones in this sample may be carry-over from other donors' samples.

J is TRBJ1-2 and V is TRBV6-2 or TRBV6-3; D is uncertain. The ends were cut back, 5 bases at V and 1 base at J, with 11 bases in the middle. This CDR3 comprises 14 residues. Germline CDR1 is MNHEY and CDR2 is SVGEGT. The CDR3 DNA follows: TGTGCCAGCAGTATCCTGAGGGATAACTATGGCTACACCTTC. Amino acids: CASSILRDNYGYTF.

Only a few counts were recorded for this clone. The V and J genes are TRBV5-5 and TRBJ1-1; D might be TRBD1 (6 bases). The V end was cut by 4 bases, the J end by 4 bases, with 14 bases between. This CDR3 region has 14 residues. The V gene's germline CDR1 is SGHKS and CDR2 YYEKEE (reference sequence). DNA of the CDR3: TGTGCCAGCAGCGAGGAGGGGGGTATCACTGAAGCTTTCTTT. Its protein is CASSEEGGITEAFF.

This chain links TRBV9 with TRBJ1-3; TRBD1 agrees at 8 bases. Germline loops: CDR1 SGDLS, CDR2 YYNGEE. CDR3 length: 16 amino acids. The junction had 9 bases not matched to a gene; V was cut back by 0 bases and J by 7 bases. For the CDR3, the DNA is TGTGCCAGCAGCGTAGCCCCAGGGGGCAGTCGGAACACCATATATTTT. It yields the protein CASSVAPGGSRNTIYF.

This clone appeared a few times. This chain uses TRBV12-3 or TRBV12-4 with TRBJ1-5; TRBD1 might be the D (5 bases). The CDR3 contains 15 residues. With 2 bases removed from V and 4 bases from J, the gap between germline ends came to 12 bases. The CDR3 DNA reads TGTGCCAGCAGTTTAATGGGACTCCAGAATCAGCCCCAGCATTTT. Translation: CASSLMGLQNQPQHF.

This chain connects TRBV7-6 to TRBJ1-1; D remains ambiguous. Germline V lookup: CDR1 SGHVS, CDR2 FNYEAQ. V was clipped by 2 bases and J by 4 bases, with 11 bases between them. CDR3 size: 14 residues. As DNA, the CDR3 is TGTGCCAGCAGCTTAACCGCGGCTAGCACTGAAGCTTTCTTT. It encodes CASSLTAASTEAFF.

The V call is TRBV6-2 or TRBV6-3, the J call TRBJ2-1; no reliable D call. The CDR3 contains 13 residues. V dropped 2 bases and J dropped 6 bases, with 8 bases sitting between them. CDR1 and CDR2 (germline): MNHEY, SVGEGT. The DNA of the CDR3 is TGTGCCAGCAGTTACGTGGGTAGCAATGAGCAGTTCTTC. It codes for CASSYVGSNEQFF.

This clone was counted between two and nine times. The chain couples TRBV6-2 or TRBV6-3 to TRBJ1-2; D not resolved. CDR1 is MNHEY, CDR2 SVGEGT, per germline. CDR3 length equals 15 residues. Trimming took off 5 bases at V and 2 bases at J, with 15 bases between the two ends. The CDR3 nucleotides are TGTGCCAGCAGTCCCCGGGATCCTTCGAACTATGGCTACACCTTC. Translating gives CASSPRDPSNYGYTF.

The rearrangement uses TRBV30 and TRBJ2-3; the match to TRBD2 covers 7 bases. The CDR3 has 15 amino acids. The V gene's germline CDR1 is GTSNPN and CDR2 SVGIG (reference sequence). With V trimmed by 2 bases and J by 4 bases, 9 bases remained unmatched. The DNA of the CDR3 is TGTGCCTGGAGTAGGACTAGTGGGGGGGCAGATACGCAGTATTTT. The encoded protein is CAWSRTSGGADTQYF.

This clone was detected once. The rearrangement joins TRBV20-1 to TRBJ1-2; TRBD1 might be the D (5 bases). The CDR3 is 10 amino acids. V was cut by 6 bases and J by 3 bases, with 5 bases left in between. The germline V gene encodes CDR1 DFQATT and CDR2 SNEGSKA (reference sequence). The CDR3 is CSAGHYGYTF. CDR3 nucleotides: TGCAGTGCGGGACACTATGGCTACACCTTC.

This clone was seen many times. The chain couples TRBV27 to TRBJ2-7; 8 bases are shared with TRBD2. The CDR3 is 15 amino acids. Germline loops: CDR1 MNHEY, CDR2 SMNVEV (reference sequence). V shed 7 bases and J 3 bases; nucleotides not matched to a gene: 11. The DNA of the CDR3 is TGTGCCAGCACCGCTCGGGGGGGTGCGCGCTACGAGCAGTACTTC. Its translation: CASTARGGARYEQYF.

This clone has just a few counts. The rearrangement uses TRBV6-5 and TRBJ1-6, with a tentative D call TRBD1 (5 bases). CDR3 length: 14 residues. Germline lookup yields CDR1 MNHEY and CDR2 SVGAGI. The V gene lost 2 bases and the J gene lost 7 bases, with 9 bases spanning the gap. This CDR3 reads CASSYQGSNSPLHF. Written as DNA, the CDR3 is TGTGCCAGCAGTTACCAGGGCTCAAATTCACCCCTCCACTTT.